The 17 T cell receptor beta chains below come from one sample, sequenced in a study of early stage breast cancer tumors. Using immunoSEQ multiplex PCR, the repertoire was profiled, and TCRdb retains in-frame clones only, with some absent. The table shows approximately 9,500 clones, with approximately 70% occurring only once. Material for sequencing was breast tumor tissue. These receptors were taken from a person between 50 and 60 years old with breast cancer.

This sequence joins TRBV6-6 and TRBJ1-1; no definite D call. V was pared by 6 bases and J by 4 bases, with 18 bases between. The CDR3 has 15 residues. Germline values: CDR1 MNHNY, CDR2 SVGAGI (reference sequence). The CDR3 sequence is CASREIDPGATEAFF. The CDR3 bases are TGTGCCAGCAGAGAAATTGATCCCGGCGCCACTGAAGCTTTCTTT.

This clone was counted a few times. The V call is TRBV4-2, the J call TRBJ1-1, with D perhaps TRBD1 (5 bases). Trimming took 4 bases from V and 4 from J, leaving 19 bases between them. The CDR3 is made up of 16 amino acids. Germline V gives CDR1 LGHNA, CDR2 YNFKEQ. The CDR3 is CASSRSGTGRGTEAFF. Here the CDR3 DNA reads TGTGCCAGCAGCCGGTCCGGGACGGGGCGCGGCACTGAAGCTTTCTTT.

The V call is TRBV30, the J call TRBJ2-5, with a weak D call TRBD1 (5 bases). V lost 2 bases and J 1 base, leaving 11 bases between the germline ends. Germline CDR1 and CDR2: GTSNPN and SVGIG (reference sequence). The CDR3 runs 14 residues. The CDR3 nucleotides read TGTGCCTGGAGTCCGACAGAGCCCCAAGAGACCCAGTACTTC. It yields the protein CAWSPTEPQETQYF. Supplemented by reference TRBV30 and TRBJ2-5, the full variable domain reads SQTIHQWPATLVQPVGSPLSLECTVEGTSNPNLYWYRQAAGRGLQLLFYSVGIGQISSEVPQNLSASRPQDRQFILSSKKLLLSDSGFYLCAWSPTEPQETQYFGPGTRLLVL.

V gene TRBV5-8 combines with J gene TRBJ2-3; tentative D call: TRBD2 (6 bases). V lost 4 bases, J lost 4 bases, and 10 bases lay in between. The CDR3 sequence is 13 residues long. The V gene's germline CDR1 is SGHTS and CDR2 YDEGEE. The CDR3 coding sequence is TGTGCCAGCAGCCAGACTAGAGCAGATACGCAGTATTTT. Residues: CASSQTRADTQYF.

In DNA form, the CDR3 reads TGTGCCAGTAGTACTTTCGGGGGGTACCCTAGCACAGATACGCAGTATTTT. Translation gives CASSTFGGYPSTDTQYF. V and J are TRBV19 and TRBJ2-3; 7 bases agree with TRBD2. V was pared by 4 bases and J by 0 bases, with 10 bases of the junction left unmatched. Germline V gene sequence: CDR1 LNHDA, CDR2 SQIVND (reference sequence). This CDR3 contains 17 residues.

This clone was counted a single time. This sequence joins TRBV5-1 and TRBJ1-1; D call uncertain. CDR1 and CDR2 (germline): SGHRS, YFSETQ. The CDR3 has 13 residues. Trimming cost V 4 bases and J 1 base, with 8 bases left between them. The CDR3 DNA follows: TGCGCCAGCAGCGTATACGGGAACACTGAAGCTTTCTTT. Its translation: CASSVYGNTEAFF.

This rearrangement joins TRBV19 to TRBJ2-3; 7 bases agree with TRBD2. The CDR3 runs 16 residues. The germline CDR1 and CDR2 sequences are LNHDA and SQIVND (reference sequence). J gave up 0 bases and V 6 bases, and 9 bases lay outside the gene matches. CDR3 coding DNA: TGTGCCAGTAGGGGGAGGGAACGAACTAGCACAGATACGCAGTATTTT. Its protein product is CASRGRERTSTDTQYF.

This chain uses TRBV4-1 with TRBJ1-1; D unresolved. CDR3 length: 14 residues. In germline, CDR1 is MGHRA, CDR2 YSYEKL. V lost 0 bases, J lost 0 bases, and 5 bases lay in between. The CDR3 here is CASSQDRLNTEAFF. Written as DNA, the CDR3 is TGCGCCAGCAGCCAAGATAGGCTGAACACTGAAGCTTTCTTT.

This sequence joins TRBV2 and TRBJ2-2; D remains ambiguous. CDR1 is SNHLY, CDR2 FYNNEI, per germline. V lost 4 bases to trimming and J lost 6 bases, with 15 bases between them. This CDR3 is built from 15 residues. CDR3 nucleotides: TGTGCCAGCAGTGTACCCAACCGAGGACCCGGGGAGCTGTTTTTT. It encodes CASSVPNRGPGELFF.

The chain carries TRBV27 and TRBJ1-2, with 8 nucleotides matching TRBD1. This CDR3 spans 13 amino acids. Trimming at V came to 6 bases and at J to 4 bases, leaving 4 bases not matched to a gene. The germline V gene has CDR1 MNHEY and CDR2 SMNVEV (reference sequence). CDR3 residues: CASSPTGAYGYTF. The CDR3 DNA sequence: TGTGCCAGCAGCCCGACAGGGGCCTATGGCTACACCTTC.

This clone was found once. The chain couples TRBV6-6 to TRBJ2-3, with D possibly being TRBD1 (6 bases). Trimming took 0 bases from V and 5 from J, leaving 12 bases between them. The germline V gene has CDR1 MNHNY and CDR2 SVGAGI (reference sequence). This CDR3 contains 15 residues. The CDR3 sequence: CASSYSPRGKDTQYF. The CDR3 coding sequence is TGTGCCAGCAGTTACTCGCCCAGGGGAAAAGATACGCAGTATTTT.

This chain connects TRBV5-5 to TRBJ2-7; TRBD1 matches 8 bases. This CDR3 comprises 18 residues. Germline V gene data show CDR1 as SGHKS and CDR2 as YYEKEE (reference sequence). V lost 1 base to trimming and J lost 0 bases; unmatched junction nucleotides: 12. CDR3 region: CASSLYATGAMGSYEQYF. The CDR3 bases are TGTGCCAGCAGCTTGTATGCGACAGGGGCTATGGGCTCCTACGAGCAGTACTTC.

This clone was detected a few times. J is TRBJ2-5 and V is TRBV5-4; 9 positions agree with TRBD2. Germline loops: CDR1 SGHNT, CDR2 YYREEE (reference sequence). V was clipped by 2 bases and J by 5 bases; unmatched bases: 4. The CDR3 runs 14 residues. This chain's CDR3 is CASSLLAGDETQYF. The CDR3 nucleotides read TGTGCCAGCAGCTTATTAGCGGGAGATGAGACCCAGTACTTC. The full variable domain, completed using reference TRBV5-4 and TRBJ2-5, is ETGVTQSPTHLIKTRGQQVTLRCSSQSGHNTVSWYQQALGQGPQFIFQYYREEENGRGNFPPRFSGLQFPNYSSELNVNALELDDSALYLCASSLLAGDETQYFGPGTRLLVL.

The chain employs TRBV19 and TRBJ2-3, with a tentative D call TRBD2 (6 bases). Germline loops: CDR1 LNHDA, CDR2 SQIVND (reference sequence). CDR3 length: 13 residues. V was cut by 5 bases and J by 4 bases, with 10 bases left in between. The DNA of the CDR3 is TGTGCCAGTAGTTGGACTACCTCAGATACGCAGTATTTT. Protein sequence: CASSWTTSDTQYF.

V usage is TRBV27 and J usage is TRBJ2-7, with D possibly TRBD2 on 5 matching bases. Germline V CDR1 and CDR2: MNHEY, SMNVEV (reference sequence). This CDR3 spans 13 amino acids. Trimming pared 3 bases from V and 7 bases from J, leaving 13 bases between. In nucleotides, the CDR3 is TGTGCCAGCAGTTTTCAGAGGGCAGGTGAGCAGTACTTC. It specifies CASSFQRAGEQYF.

This clone appeared a few times. This chain joins TRBV6-5 and TRBJ2-7; 7 bases agree with TRBD1. The V segment lost 2 bases and the J segment 0 bases; nucleotides outside the gene matches: 1. Germline V CDR1 and CDR2: MNHEY, SVGAGI. This CDR3 comprises 14 residues. The CDR3 spells CASSYRTGSYEQYF. For the CDR3, the DNA is TGTGCCAGCAGTTACCGGACAGGCTCCTACGAGCAGTACTTC.

The chain combines TRBV4-1 with TRBJ1-4; D call uncertain. In germline, CDR1 is MGHRA, CDR2 YSYEKL. V lost 3 bases and J 8 bases, leaving 19 bases between the germline ends. The CDR3 has 16 amino acids. For the CDR3, the DNA is TGCGCCAGCAGCCACCAAGAAGGAGTGGGGAAGGAAAAACTGTTTTTT. Its protein product is CASSHQEGVGKEKLFF.